Below, 14 T cell receptor beta chains from the same sample are listed, as sequenced in a study of cytomegalovirus exposure and HLA in healthy donors (dated by TCRdb to about 2017). The method behind the library was the immunoSEQ multiplex PCR assay. TCRdb obtained this table from immuneACCESS and retained in-frame rearrangements with V and J assigned. These tables miss some clones; where compared with another copy, unresolved V genes account for less than half of the shortfall, and the remainder is unexplained. Present in this sample are some 140,000 clones, approximately 87% of which were seen just once. The ten largest clones take up about 2.7% of the sample. The sequencing sample was made of PBMCs. The receptors shown here come from a man younger than 35 in good health and CMV-seronegative.

CDR3 nucleotide sequence: TGTGCCAGCAGTTTCCGGGACACCGAAAAACTGTTTTTT. It yields the protein CASSFRDTEKLFF. The chain combines TRBV6-5 with TRBJ1-4; weak D call: TRBD1 (6 bases). From germline, CDR1 is MNHEY and CDR2 SVGAGI. V lost 4 bases and J lost 8, with 11 bases in between. This CDR3 is 13 amino acids long.

The J gene is TRBJ2-1, the V gene TRBV4-1; 7 bases are shared with TRBD2. The CDR3 has 15 amino acids. Germline V gene sequence: CDR1 MGHRA, CDR2 YSYEKL. Trimming removed 8 bases from V and 6 bases from J; junction bases left unmatched: 13. CDR3 bases: TGCGCCAGCTCCCCAAGGGTGATAGCGGGCAATGAGCAGTTCTTC. Protein: CASSPRVIAGNEQFF.

This rearrangement joins TRBV6-5 to TRBJ2-7; tentative D call: TRBD1 (6 bases). Between the trimmed V and J ends, which lost 0 bases and 6 bases, there was a span of 12 bases. Germline V CDR1 and CDR2: MNHEY, SVGAGI. CDR3 length: 14 amino acids. CDR3 DNA sequence: TGTGCCAGCAGTTACTCGCGACAGGACGGCGAGCAGTACTTC. It yields the protein CASSYSRQDGEQYF.

V and J are TRBV5-6 and TRBJ2-5; TRBD2 is a possible D gene (5 bases). Trimming shortened V by 4 bases and J by 10 bases, and 17 bases separated the two germline ends. The CDR3 covers 13 residues. The V gene's germline CDR1 is SGHDT and CDR2 YYEEEE. DNA of the CDR3: TGTGCCAGCAGCCCCCTTGCGGGTATGGACCAGTACTTC. This sequence encodes CASSPLAGMDQYF. Full variable domain (missing parts from reference TRBV5-6 and TRBJ2-5): DAGVTQSPTHLIKTRGQQVTLRCSPKSGHDTVSWYQQALGQGPQFIFQYYEEEERQRGNFPDRFSGHQFPNYSSELNVNALLLGDSALYLCASSPLAGMDQYFGPGTRLLVL.

This clone was picked up one time. The rearrangement joins TRBV5-4 to TRBJ1-1; D is unresolved. The CDR3 spans 14 residues. The V end lost 0 bases, the J end lost 1 base, and 7 bases lay between the germline ends. Germline V gene data show CDR1 as SGHNT and CDR2 as YYREEE (reference sequence). The CDR3 nucleotides are TGTGCCAGCAGCTTGGCATCGGGGAACACTGAAGCTTTCTTT. Translating gives CASSLASGNTEAFF.

The chain couples TRBV4-3 to TRBJ1-5; D remains ambiguous. Germline V gives CDR1 LGHNA, CDR2 YSLEER. This CDR3 has 15 residues. V lost 0 bases and J lost 6, with 12 bases in between. The CDR3 DNA follows: TGCGCCAGCAGCCAAGATAGTCGGGTGTCTCAGCCCCAGCATTTT. Protein: CASSQDSRVSQPQHF.

The genes are TRBV18 and TRBJ2-3, with 7 bases fitting TRBD1. CDR1 is KGHSH and CDR2 is LQKENI in the germline V gene. Germline trimming cut 5 bases from V and 2 bases from J; bases unmatched to any gene: 4. The CDR3 is 14 residues long. The CDR3 DNA sequence: TGTGCCAGCTCAATACAGGGGATCACAGATACGCAGTATTTT. Protein: CASSIQGITDTQYF.

This chain connects TRBV18 to TRBJ2-6, with D uncertain. CDR1 is KGHSH and CDR2 is LQKENI in the germline V gene. V was clipped by 1 base and J by 3 bases, with 10 bases between them. CDR3 length: 16 amino acids. The CDR3 sequence: CASSPLRVGGANVLTF. In DNA form, the CDR3 reads TGTGCCAGCTCACCACTCCGGGTAGGTGGGGCCAACGTCCTGACTTTC.

The chain combines TRBV18 with TRBJ1-3, with D uncertain. Trimming pared 6 bases from V and 1 base from J, leaving 13 bases between. Germline V gene lookup returns CDR1 KGHSH and CDR2 LQKENI. The CDR3 is 15 amino acids. The CDR3 DNA reads as TGTGCCAGCTCTCCCCAAGCGGATTCTGGAAACACCATATATTTT. The encoded protein is CASSPQADSGNTIYF.

This rearrangement joins TRBV9 to TRBJ1-2; D not resolved. This CDR3 is 15 amino acids long. Between the trimmed V and J ends, which lost 4 bases and 8 bases, there was a span of 21 bases. CDR1 is SGDLS and CDR2 is YYNGEE in the germline V gene. The CDR3 coding sequence is TGTGCCAGCAGCCCAGAAGGATGGAGGGCAGGAGGCTACACCTTC. This translates into CASSPEGWRAGGYTF.

This clone showed up just a few times. The chain couples TRBV2 to TRBJ1-1, with D hard to call. Germline V gene data show CDR1 as SNHLY and CDR2 as FYNNEI. Trimming removed 6 bases at V and 3 bases at J, with 5 bases between. This CDR3 has 11 amino acids. The CDR3 DNA is TGTGCCAGCAGGGAGGACACTGAAGCTTTCTTT. Translated: CASREDTEAFF.

This chain connects TRBV28 to TRBJ1-2, with D tentatively TRBD1 (6 bases). The germline V and J ends were trimmed by 8 bases and 5 bases, with 21 bases remaining between them. This CDR3 has 15 residues. Germline-derived CDR1 and CDR2 are MDHEN and SYDVKM. In DNA form, the CDR3 reads TGTGCCAGCGCCACGAACGACAGGCATCTTTATGGCTACACCTTC. Its translation is CASATNDRHLYGYTF.

This clone was observed a few times. The J gene is TRBJ2-2, the V gene TRBV6-1; D gene unclear. CDR1 is MNHNS and CDR2 is SASEGT in the germline V gene. The CDR3 extends over 13 amino acids. Between the trimmed V and J ends, which lost 6 bases and 0 bases, there was a span of 5 bases. The CDR3 sequence is CASRIANTGELFF. CDR3 DNA: TGTGCCAGCAGGATAGCGAACACCGGGGAGCTGTTTTTT.

Ten or more counts support this clone. The rearrangement uses TRBV27 and TRBJ2-7; D is perhaps TRBD1 (6 bases). The CDR3 runs to 13 residues. V was trimmed by 5 bases and J by 3 bases, leaving 11 bases between them. The germline V gene has CDR1 MNHEY and CDR2 SMNVEV (reference sequence). The CDR3 spells CASSEGQNYEQYF. As DNA, the CDR3 is TGTGCCAGCAGTGAGGGACAAAACTACGAGCAGTACTTC.